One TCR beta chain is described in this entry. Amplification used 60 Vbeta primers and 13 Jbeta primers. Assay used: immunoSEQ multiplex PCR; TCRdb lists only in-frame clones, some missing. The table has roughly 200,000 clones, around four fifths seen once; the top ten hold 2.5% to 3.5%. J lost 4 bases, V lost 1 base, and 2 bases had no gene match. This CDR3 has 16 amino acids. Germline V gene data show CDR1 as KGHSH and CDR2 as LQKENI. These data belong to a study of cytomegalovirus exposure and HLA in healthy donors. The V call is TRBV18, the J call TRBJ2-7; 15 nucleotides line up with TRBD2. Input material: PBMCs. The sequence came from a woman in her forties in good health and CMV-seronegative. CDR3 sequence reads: CASSPQGLAGGYEQYF. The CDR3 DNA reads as TGTGCCAGCTCACCACAAGGACTAGCGGGAGGGTACGAGCAGTACTTC.